The subject of this entry is one T cell receptor (beta chain). The immunoSEQ assay was v3. The data were produced by immunoSEQ multiplex PCR, yet TCRdb's version contains in-frame clones alone and is incomplete. The sample carries 45,000 to 75,000 clones, about 69% recorded once. The record originates from a study of TIL therapy for anti-PD-1-resistant metastatic lung cancer. Time point reported: pre-treatment sample, taken before nivolumab and TIL therapy. Looked up from germline, CDR1 is ENHRY and CDR2 is SYGVKD. V shed 10 bases, J shed 1 base, and the junction held 5 bases outside the gene matches. This CDR3 region has 14 residues.

This rearrangement joins TRBV10-3 to TRBJ1-1; TRBD1 aligns across 11 bases. This TCR derives from a person between 25 and 80 years old with non-small cell lung cancer. The sample was blood, taken at baseline. CDR3 region: CATGTGGTNTEAFF. DNA of the CDR3: TGTGCCACCGGGACAGGGGGGACGAACACTGAAGCTTTCTTT.